The present T cell receptor (beta chain) was sequenced within a study of radiotherapy plus CTLA-4 blockade in lung cancer. Study as a whole: With 31% of patients having disease control, objective responses were seen in about 17%.

Focal radiation was given together with CTLA-4 blockade (ipilimumab) to patients with chemo-refractory metastatic non-small-cell lung cancer. Clones were read by immunoSEQ multiplex PCR, and TCRdb kept only the in-frame ones, dropping some. This sample carries roughly 78,000 clones, approximately 78% of them seen once, and the ten largest clones take less than 7.5%. The study, taken as a whole, reports: Peripheral blood showed expansion of tumor-derived TCR clones after radiotherapy and ipilimumab. Reported findings show early blood T cell clone dynamics, with interferon-beta, best predicted response.

A word on this clone: The target antigen is unknown.

Source: peripheral blood, taken from a patient treated with radiotherapy plus ipilimumab. This receptor was obtained from a human donor with non-small cell lung cancer who had a complete response to radiotherapy plus ipilimumab.

The CDR3 is CASSETGAEGYTF. In nucleotides, the CDR3 is TGTGCCAGCAGTGAGACGGGGGCAGAAGGCTACACCTTC. The V call is TRBV2, the J call TRBJ1-2; maybe TRBD1 (6 bases). The CDR3 has 13 amino acids. The ends were cut back, 3 bases at V and 8 bases at J, with 13 bases in the middle. Germline CDR1 is SNHLY and CDR2 is FYNNEI.